Listed here are 30 T cell receptor beta chains from one sample, sequenced in a study of blood T cell repertoires in COVID-19. Profiling relied on immunoSEQ multiplex PCR, and the TCRdb table lists in-frame clones only, not all of them. The sample shows approximately 150,000 clones, around 91% of them seen only once. The specimen sequenced was peripheral blood. All receptors derive from a man between 18 and 35 years old with COVID-19, enrolled during active disease.

This chain joins TRBV28 and TRBJ2-3; 11 bases match TRBD2. This CDR3 has 16 residues. V dropped 2 bases and J dropped 6; count of bases not matched to a gene: 7. Germline values: CDR1 MDHEN, CDR2 SYDVKM. The CDR3 sequence: CASSLEVAGGWDTQYF. The CDR3, as DNA: TGTGCCAGCAGTTTAGAAGTAGCGGGAGGGTGGGATACGCAGTATTTT.

This chain uses TRBV19 with TRBJ2-5; a weak D match, TRBD2 (7 bases). The V and J ends lost 5 bases and 11 bases respectively, with 24 bases between them. This CDR3 is built from 15 residues. Per the germline V gene, CDR1 is LNHDA and CDR2 is SQIVND (reference sequence). CDR3 in DNA: TGTGCCAGTAGTGTCGGCGTGGGGGGGGCCCACATACAGTACTTC. This codes for CASSVGVGGAHIQYF. The full variable domain, completed using reference TRBV19 and TRBJ2-5, is DGGITQSPKYLFRKEGQNVTLSCEQNLNHDAMYWYRQDPGQGLRLIYYSQIVNDFQKGDIAEGYSVSREKKESFPLTVTSAQKNPTAFYLCASSVGVGGAHIQYFGPGTRLLVL.

This chain joins TRBV24-1 and TRBJ2-5; TRBD2 agrees at 9 bases. This CDR3 has 15 residues. Germline lookup yields CDR1 KGHDR and CDR2 SFDVKD. Losses at the gene ends were 6 bases for V and 5 bases for J; bases not matched to a gene: 9. CDR3 residues: CATSPAGGSLETQYF. The CDR3, as DNA: TGTGCCACCAGTCCAGCGGGAGGTTCTTTGGAGACCCAGTACTTC.

The rearrangement joins TRBV9 to TRBJ1-2; 7 nucleotides agree with TRBD1. The germline gives CDR1 SGDLS, CDR2 YYNGEE. V lost 5 bases, J lost 5 bases, and 6 bases stayed unmatched. CDR3 length: 13 residues. CDR3 sequence: CASRDRSPYGYTF. CDR3 sequence (DNA): TGTGCCAGCAGGGACAGGTCCCCTTATGGCTACACCTTC.

This clone is a singleton in its sample. As DNA, the CDR3 is TGTGCCAGCACTAGTGCCGACAGTCGCTCCTACAATGAGCAGTTCTTC. This translates into CASTSADSRSYNEQFF. The chain joins TRBV2 to TRBJ2-1; D may be TRBD1 (5 bases). Germline assignment: CDR1 SNHLY and CDR2 FYNNEI. The CDR3 is made up of 16 amino acids. With 7 bases removed from V and 0 bases from J, the gap between germline ends came to 16 bases.

The V gene is TRBV12-3 or TRBV12-4, the J gene TRBJ1-1; possible D gene TRBD1, 5 bases. V lost 7 bases, J lost 7 bases, and 13 bases lay in between. CDR3 size: 12 residues. The CDR3 sequence: CASTHRGHEAFF. In nucleotides, the CDR3 is TGTGCCAGCACCCATAGGGGTCATGAAGCTTTCTTT.

V gene TRBV12-3 or TRBV12-4 combines with J gene TRBJ2-5; no reliable D call. V lost 6 bases, J lost 2 bases, and 4 bases lay in between. This CDR3 has 11 residues. CDR3 in DNA: TGTGCCAGCAGCTATCAAGAGACCCAGTACTTC. Translation gives CASSYQETQYF.

J is TRBJ2-1 and V is TRBV27, with 11 bases aligning to TRBD1. After removal of 3 bases from V and 3 bases from J, the junction contained 1 base not matched to a gene. Germline values: CDR1 MNHEY, CDR2 SMNVEV (reference sequence). The CDR3 extends over 15 amino acids. The CDR3: CASSFGTGGYNEQFF. CDR3 DNA sequence: TGTGCCAGCAGTTTCGGGACAGGGGGCTACAATGAGCAGTTCTTC.

This clone was seen a few times. The rearrangement joins TRBV30 to TRBJ1-2, with D unclear. CDR1 is GTSNPN, CDR2 SVGIG, per germline (reference sequence). V lost 1 base and J 8 bases, leaving 8 bases between the germline ends. The CDR3 loop spans 11 amino acids. Written as DNA, the CDR3 is TGTGCCTGGAGTGAGATACACGGCTACACCTTC. Residues: CAWSEIHGYTF.

CDR3 region: CASSSSQAGTGGEKLFF. The CDR3 DNA sequence: TGTGCCAGCAGTTCCTCGCAGGCCGGGACAGGGGGAGAAAAACTGTTTTTT. V and J are TRBV7-8 and TRBJ1-4, with 11 bases identical to TRBD1. Trimming cost V 6 bases and J 8 bases; bases outside gene matches: 14. Germline loops: CDR1 SGHVS, CDR2 FQNEAQ. The CDR3 is made up of 17 amino acids.

The chain joins TRBV5-1 to TRBJ1-1; 7 bases fit TRBD1. V lost 4 bases, J lost 5 bases, and 20 bases stayed unmatched. The CDR3 is made up of 18 amino acids. Germline CDR1 is SGHRS and CDR2 is YFSETQ. As DNA, the CDR3 is TGCGCCAGCAGCCCGAGGACAGGACCCCGGGGCGTGTGGACTGAAGCTTTCTTT. Amino acid sequence: CASSPRTGPRGVWTEAFF.

The chain carries TRBV6-5 and TRBJ1-2; a weak D match, TRBD1 (5 bases). Trimming cost V 2 bases and J 3 bases, with 10 bases left between them. The CDR3 runs to 14 residues. Germline V gene lookup returns CDR1 MNHEY and CDR2 SVGAGI. CDR3: CASSYQDTDYGYTF. Here the CDR3 DNA reads TGTGCCAGCAGTTACCAGGACACGGACTATGGCTACACCTTC.

This clone appeared a single time. CDR3 in DNA: TGTGCCAGCAGCAACAGGGTCAACACTGAAGCTTTCTTT. Residues: CASSNRVNTEAFF. The rearrangement links TRBV2 to TRBJ1-1; TRBD1 might be the D (6 bases). Trimming left V 6 bases short and J 2 bases short, with 10 bases between. Germline V CDR1 and CDR2: SNHLY, FYNNEI. The CDR3 extends over 13 amino acids.

The chain couples TRBV3-1 (or the pseudogene TRBV3-2) to TRBJ2-7; possibly TRBD2 for D (6 bases). The germline V gene has CDR1 LGHDT and CDR2 YNNKEL (reference sequence). Trimming pared 4 bases from V and 0 bases from J, leaving 13 bases between. The CDR3 spans 15 residues. The CDR3 loop reads CASSPEGRSSYEQYF. The CDR3 nucleotides are TGTGCCAGCAGCCCCGAAGGGAGGAGCTCCTACGAGCAGTACTTC.

V is TRBV28 and J is TRBJ2-1, with TRBD2 identical over 7 bases. The germline V gene encodes CDR1 MDHEN and CDR2 SYDVKM. The CDR3 sequence is 15 residues long. Unmatched junction bases numbered 3, after V lost 2 bases and J lost 2 bases. In nucleotides, the CDR3 is TGTGCCAGCAGTTTAGGTACTAGCGCCTACAATGAGCAGTTCTTC. It yields the protein CASSLGTSAYNEQFF.

The V and J genes are TRBV3-1 (or the pseudogene TRBV3-2) and TRBJ1-1; no clear D gene. The germline V and J ends were trimmed by 0 bases and 10 bases, with 12 bases remaining between them. Germline CDR1 reads LGHDT; CDR2 reads YNNKEL (reference sequence). CDR3 length: 13 residues. CDR3 nucleotide sequence: TGTGCCAGCAGCCAAGATAGCCCGGCCCCAGCTTTCTTT. Its protein is CASSQDSPAPAFF.

The chain links TRBV7-2 to TRBJ2-1, with 7 positions matching TRBD1. CDR1 is SGHTA, CDR2 FQGNSA, per germline. V gave up 4 bases and J gave up 5 bases; unmatched junction bases: 5. The CDR3 runs 14 residues. The CDR3 bases are TGTGCCAGCAGCTCGACAGGGACCCACAATGAGCAGTTCTTC. This codes for CASSSTGTHNEQFF.

The chain carries TRBV14 and TRBJ2-3; 7 bases line up with TRBD2. Germline assignment: CDR1 SGHDN and CDR2 FVKESK. CDR3 size: 13 residues. Trimming took 6 bases from V and 3 from J; bases not matched to a gene: 3. The CDR3 sequence is CASRPSGTDTQYF. DNA for the CDR3: TGTGCCAGCAGGCCTAGCGGAACAGATACGCAGTATTTT.

CDR3 region: CASSPLGLAGPGTGELFF. The CDR3 nucleotides are TGTGCCAGCAGCCCCCTGGGACTAGCGGGGCCGGGAACCGGGGAGCTGTTTTTT. The chain recombines TRBV3-1 (or the pseudogene TRBV3-2) with TRBJ2-2; 13 bases line up with TRBD2. V was clipped by 4 bases and J by 5 bases; unmatched bases: 10. The CDR3 sequence is 18 residues long. Germline V gene data show CDR1 as LGHDT and CDR2 as YNNKEL (reference sequence).

The chain recombines TRBV12-5 with TRBJ1-1, with D perhaps matching TRBD1 (5 bases). Germline CDR1 is LGHNT and CDR2 is FRNRAP. The CDR3 loop spans 15 amino acids. Trimming took 5 bases from V and 5 from J, leaving 18 bases between them. CDR3 sequence reads: CASGPNQGKKTEAFF. For the CDR3, the DNA is TGTGCTAGTGGTCCGAACCAGGGTAAGAAGACTGAAGCTTTCTTT.

The rearrangement uses TRBV5-6 and TRBJ2-5, with D maybe TRBD2 (5 bases). CDR1 and CDR2 from the germline V gene are SGHDT and YYEEEE. This CDR3 has 15 residues. Trimming cost V 3 bases and J 6 bases, with 18 bases left between them. DNA of the CDR3: TGTGCCAGCAGCTGGAATACGGGCCCGGGAAAGACCCAGTACTTC. As protein: CASSWNTGPGKTQYF.

The rearrangement uses TRBV24-1 and TRBJ2-2, with D hard to call. CDR1 is KGHDR and CDR2 is SFDVKD in the germline V gene. The CDR3 spans 14 residues. V dropped 1 base and J dropped 7 bases, with 9 bases sitting between them. CDR3 in amino acids: CATSDFINSGELFF. As DNA, the CDR3 is TGTGCCACCAGTGATTTCATCAATAGCGGGGAGCTGTTTTTT.

The chain joins TRBV6-1 to TRBJ1-1; D remains ambiguous. The length of the CDR3 is 14 residues. The ends were cut back, 1 base at V and 1 base at J, with 7 bases in the middle. Germline V gene data show CDR1 as MNHNS and CDR2 as SASEGT. CDR3 bases: TGTGCCAGCAGTGAAGGGCAGGAGAACACTGAAGCTTTCTTT. This codes for CASSEGQENTEAFF.

This clone was recorded a few times. This chain connects TRBV29-1 to TRBJ1-1; 7 positions match TRBD1. The CDR3 contains 13 residues. V shed 5 bases, J shed 5 bases, and the junction held 8 bases outside the gene matches. Germline loops: CDR1 SQVTM, CDR2 ANQGSEA. CDR3 in DNA: TGCAGCGTTAGGACAGGCGGGTCGACTGAAGCTTTCTTT. Translating gives CSVRTGGSTEAFF.

V is TRBV5-4 and J is TRBJ2-1; 8 bases map to TRBD1. Germline V gives CDR1 SGHNT, CDR2 YYREEE (reference sequence). This CDR3 is built from 15 residues. The V gene end was trimmed by 1 base and the J gene end by 7 bases; junction bases not matched to a gene: 7. The CDR3 DNA reads as TGTGCCAGCAGCTTGCGGGTCAGGGGGCAGAATGAGCAGTTCTTC. Translated: CASSLRVRGQNEQFF.

This chain uses TRBV11-2 with TRBJ1-2; D gene ambiguous. Trimming took off 5 bases at V and 8 bases at J, with 15 bases between the two ends. Germline V gene data show CDR1 as SGHAT and CDR2 as FQNNGV. The CDR3 spans 13 residues. This chain's CDR3 is CASSRDTFGGYTF. CDR3 sequence (DNA): TGTGCCAGCAGCCGCGACACTTTCGGAGGCTACACCTTC.

V gene TRBV4-1 combines with J gene TRBJ2-6; D uncertain. Trimming pared 0 bases from V and 0 bases from J, leaving 18 bases between. CDR1 MGHRA and CDR2 YSYEKL come from the germline V gene. There are 20 residues in the CDR3. CDR3 amino acids: CASSQDSDSPVPSGANVLTF. DNA for the CDR3: TGCGCCAGCAGCCAAGACAGTGACTCGCCCGTTCCCTCTGGGGCCAACGTCCTGACTTTC.

This chain connects TRBV6-4 to TRBJ2-1; 8 bases are a match to TRBD2. This CDR3 comprises 15 residues. The germline V gene encodes CDR1 MRHNA and CDR2 SNTAGT. V was pared by 3 bases and J by 1 base, with 2 bases of the junction left unmatched. The CDR3 DNA reads as TGTGCCAGCAGTGAGGGACTAGTGTCCTACAATGAGCAGTTCTTC. The encoded protein is CASSEGLVSYNEQFF.

Concerning this clone: The junction differs from germline at one of its ends, possibly a read error. The chain links TRBV29-1 to TRBJ1-4, with unresolved D. The CDR3 loop spans 13 amino acids. The V gene's germline CDR1 is SQVTM and CDR2 ANQGSEA. DNA for the CDR3: TGCAGCGTTGGCCTTCAACTTAATGAAAAACTGCTTTTT. This gives the protein CSVGLQLNEKLLF.

The chain links TRBV6-5 to TRBJ2-2; D unresolved. The CDR3 consists of 13 residues. Trimming cost V 5 bases and J 4 bases, with 8 bases left between them. Germline V gene lookup returns CDR1 MNHEY and CDR2 SVGAGI. The CDR3 reads CASSPPSTGELFF. For the CDR3, the DNA is TGTGCCAGCAGTCCCCCGAGCACCGGGGAGCTGTTTTTT.